The sequence of this T cell receptor (beta chain) was determined in a study of shared clonotypes between healthy human individuals. Terminally differentiated effector memory CD45RA+ cells were left out of the naive CD8 fraction, which was CD45RO-negative and positively selected for CCR7. In the source study's methods: Filtering was not the same, since immunoSEQ gave junction-only sequences without quality scores. Here immunoSEQ multiplex PCR was the method, and the copy in TCRdb shows in-frame clones only, minus some. D and trimming were read from the DNA, whereas the V and J calls and clone size are those reported in that table. The sample holds approximately 600,000 clones, about 95% seen once. The length of the CDR3 is 16 residues. Germline CDR1 MDHEN, CDR2 SYDVKM. Trimming removed 2 bases at V and 2 bases at J, with 16 bases between.

The sequenced material came from naive CD8+ T cells sorted from blood. This sequence was found in a woman aged 25 to 45 in good health. The gene calls are TRBV28 and TRBJ2-7; no definite D call. The CDR3 DNA follows: TGTGCCAGCAGTTTAAGGCCCCGGTTTACGGCCTACGAGCAGTACTTC. This translates into CASSLRPRFTAYEQYF.